This is a list of T cell receptor beta chains from one sample in a study of blood T cell repertoires in COVID-19. Only in-frame clones appear in the TCRdb table, and some are missing; sequencing was by immunoSEQ multiplex PCR. The data show some 89,000 clones, approximately 90% seen once. The sample consisted of peripheral blood. The receptors were sampled from a human donor in a cohort sampled during active COVID-19. CDR3s include the opening cysteine and the closing phenylalanine or tryptophan. D genes are given only for firm matches. Only part of the rows carry a size: once, few, many, or a class if the clone is expanded.

TRBV28	.	TRBD1	TRBJ1-5	CASSKLQGADQPQHF	TGTGCCAGCAGTAAATTACAGGGGGCGGATCAGCCCCAGCATTTT
TRBV7-2	few	TRBD1	TRBJ2-3	CASSGQASTDTQYF	TGTGCCAGCAGCGGACAGGCGAGCACAGATACGCAGTATTTT
TRBV6-5	.	TRBD1	TRBJ1-6	CASSPGQYNSPLHF	TGTGCCAGCAGCCCGGGACAGTATAATTCACCCCTCCACTTT
TRBV7-3	few	.	TRBJ1-2	CASSLGQSKNGYTF	TGTGCCAGCAGCTTAGGGCAATCTAAAAATGGCTACACCTTC
TRBV3-1/TRBV3-2	.	TRBD1	TRBJ1-1	CASRTGEDTEAFF	TGTGCCAGCAGGACAGGGGAGGACACTGAAGCTTTCTTT
TRBV14	.	TRBD2	TRBJ2-1	CASSQLAGGNEQFF	TGTGCCAGCAGCCAACTAGCGGGGGGGAATGAGCAGTTCTTC
TRBV27	.	.	TRBJ2-1	CASSLSGGREQFF	TGTGCCAGCAGTTTATCGGGGGGTCGGGAGCAGTTCTTC
TRBV5-1	.	.	TRBJ2-7	CASSAEVYRSEQYF	TGCGCCAGCAGCGCCGAGGTTTATCGCAGCGAGCAGTACTTC
TRBV5-1	.	.	TRBJ2-3	CASFESTDTQYF	TGCGCCAGTTTTGAGAGCACAGATACGCAGTATTTT
TRBV6-2/TRBV6-3	.	TRBD2	TRBJ2-1	CASSYPSSSGSGNEQFF	TGTGCCAGCAGTTACCCCTCTTCTAGCGGGAGCGGGAATGAGCAGTTCTTC
TRBV5-8	.	TRBD2	TRBJ2-3	CASSLLAVSLTDTQYF	TGTGCCAGCAGCTTGCTAGCGGTTAGCCTCACAGATACGCAGTATTTT
TRBV12-3/TRBV12-4	.	.	TRBJ2-2	CASSRNTGELFF	TGTGCCAGCAGCAGAAACACCGGGGAGCTGTTTTTT
TRBV19	.	TRBD1	TRBJ1-5	CASSIIRGRFRQEPQHF	TGTGCCAGTAGTATAATCAGGGGGCGTTTCAGGCAGGAGCCCCAGCATTTT
TRBV7-6	.	TRBD2	TRBJ2-1	CASSSLAGPRRHEQFF	TGTGCCAGCAGCTCTCTAGCGGGACCGCGCCGCCATGAGCAGTTCTTC
TRBV4-1	.	TRBD1	TRBJ2-7	CASSQTGGTVYEQYF	TGCGCCAGCAGTCAAACAGGGGGGACAGTCTACGAGCAGTACTTC
TRBV7-8	.	TRBD2	TRBJ2-1	CASSLDSGGADEQFF	TGTGCCAGCAGCTTAGATAGCGGGGGGGCAGATGAGCAGTTCTTC
TRBV19	.	.	TRBJ1-1	CASTSGEVNTEAFF	TGTGCCAGTACTTCAGGGGAAGTGAACACTGAAGCTTTCTTT
TRBV6-5	.	TRBD1	TRBJ1-2	CASSRLAAGGYGYTF	TGTGCCAGCAGTAGGCTGGCGGCAGGGGGATATGGCTACACCTTC
TRBV7-2	.	.	TRBJ1-6	CASSFSGPYNSPLHF	TGTGCCAGCAGCTTTAGTGGTCCCTATAATTCACCCCTCCACTTT
TRBV5-6	.	.	TRBJ2-7	CASSLAGNYEQYF	TGTGCCAGCAGCTTGGCAGGGAACTACGAGCAGTACTTC
TRBV27	few	.	TRBJ1-5	CASSLGANSNQPQHF	TGTGCCAGCAGTTTAGGGGCAAATAGCAATCAGCCCCAGCATTTT
TRBV6-5	.	TRBD2	TRBJ2-3	CASSYLAGGGTDTQYF	TGTGCCAGCAGTTACCTAGCGGGAGGGGGCACAGATACGCAGTATTTT
TRBV5-4	.	.	TRBJ1-2	CASSLARDIGYTF	TGTGCCAGCAGCTTGGCGAGGGACATTGGCTACACCTTC
TRBV7-2	few	.	TRBJ1-1	CASSRLGRGKAEAFF	TGTGCCAGCAGCCGGCTGGGACGGGGGAAGGCTGAAGCTTTCTTT
TRBV5-1	once	.	TRBJ1-4	CASSLGAGRNEKLFF	TGCGCCAGCAGCTTGGGGGCAGGGCGTAATGAAAAACTGTTTTTT
TRBV6-5	once	.	TRBJ1-1	CASSYGPSNTEAFF	TGTGCCAGCAGTTACGGCCCATCGAACACTGAAGCTTTCTTT
TRBV30	.	.	TRBJ1-5	CACQQGSNQPQHF	TGTGCCTGTCAACAGGGTAGCAATCAGCCCCAGCATTTT
TRBV7-9	.	.	TRBJ1-2	CASSSFHREGYGYTF	TGTGCCAGCAGCTCCTTTCACAGGGAAGGATATGGCTACACCTTC
TRBV6-2/TRBV6-3	.	TRBD1	TRBJ1-5	CASSRQGPSNQPQHF	TGTGCCAGCAGCAGACAGGGTCCTAGCAATCAGCCCCAGCATTTT
TRBV15	.	.	TRBJ2-1	CATSFGSSYNEQFF	TGTGCCACCAGCTTTGGGAGCTCCTACAATGAGCAGTTCTTC
TRBV4-1	once	.	TRBJ2-5	CASSQARTVSQETQYF	TGCGCCAGCAGCCAAGCCCGCACAGTCAGCCAAGAGACCCAGTACTTC
TRBV6-5	.	TRBD1	TRBJ2-1	CASSYYGQGYEQFF	TGTGCCAGCAGTTACTATGGACAGGGGTATGAGCAGTTCTTC
TRBV7-2	.	.	TRBJ1-5	CASSQQGNQPQHF	TGTGCCAGCAGCCAACAGGGAAATCAGCCCCAGCATTTT
TRBV20-1	.	TRBD2	TRBJ2-3	CSASLGPSGNSDTQYF	TGCAGTGCTAGTCTTGGTCCTAGCGGTAATTCAGATACGCAGTATTTT
TRBV7-8	.	.	TRBJ1-1	CASTLARTVTEAFF	TGTGCCAGCACGCTCGCTAGGACAGTAACTGAAGCTTTCTTT
TRBV6-6	.	.	TRBJ2-7	CASAADPVEQYF	TGTGCCAGCGCAGCGGACCCCGTAGAGCAGTACTTC
TRBV6-1	.	TRBD1	TRBJ1-2	CASSGVPGTGLYGYTF	TGTGCCAGCAGTGGGGTCCCCGGGACAGGCCTTTATGGCTACACCTTC
TRBV21-1	once	.	TRBJ2-2	CASSKAQNTGELFF	TGTGCCAGCAGCAAAGCTCAGAACACCGGGGAGCTGTTTTTT
TRBV5-4	.	TRBD2	TRBJ2-1	CASSYEGTSGYNEQFF	TGTGCCAGCAGCTATGAAGGGACTAGCGGCTACAATGAGCAGTTCTTC
TRBV5-4	.	TRBD2	TRBJ2-1	CASSPRGGNEQFF	TGTGCCAGCAGCCCCCGCGGGGGCAATGAGCAGTTCTTC
TRBV6-2/TRBV6-3	few	.	TRBJ2-2	CASRRPGDAGELFF	TGTGCCAGCCGCCGTCCCGGAGATGCCGGGGAGCTGTTTTTT